These 7 T cell receptor beta chains originate from one sample sequenced in a study of identical twins. TCRdb recomputed calls from the 5' RACE reads with MiXCR, one row per CDR3 protein. The table has about 260,000 distinct CDR3 sequences, 7% seen once. These data were likewise used in another study, on yellow fever vaccine responses in identical twins.

The sequencing input was memory (CD45RO+) T cells sorted from blood. The receptors here all came from a woman under 30 in good health.

The chain couples TRBV7-8 to TRBJ2-1, with 8 bases matching TRBD2. Germline values: CDR1 SGHVS, CDR2 FQNEAQ. The CDR3 consists of 19 residues. Unmatched junction bases numbered 17, after V lost 5 bases and J lost 2 bases. CDR3 sequence: CASSLPRGIAGNPYNEQFF. The CDR3 DNA follows: TGTGCCAGCAGCCTCCCGAGGGGGATAGCGGGAAACCCCTACAATGAGCAGTTCTTC.

In its sample, this clonotype was seen a few times. V and J are TRBV18 and TRBJ2-3, with D uncertain. CDR1 KGHSH and CDR2 LQKENI come from the germline V gene. The CDR3 consists of 14 residues. V dropped 3 bases and J dropped 2 bases, with 9 bases sitting between them. CDR3 bases: TGTGCCAGCTCACCGGGAACTCACACAGATACGCAGTATTTT. Its protein is CASSPGTHTDTQYF.

The chain joins TRBV5-5 to TRBJ1-5, with 7 nucleotides matching TRBD1. Trimming removed 3 bases from V and 5 bases from J; junction bases left unmatched: 2. This CDR3 region has 13 residues. Germline V gives CDR1 SGHKS, CDR2 YYEKEE (reference sequence). The CDR3 DNA reads TGTGCCAGCAGCTCCACAGGGGATCAGCCCCAGCATTTT. This encodes CASSSTGDQPQHF.

The chain employs TRBV5-5 and TRBJ2-7; TRBD1 matches at 10 bases. Germline values: CDR1 SGHKS, CDR2 YYEKEE (reference sequence). V shed 4 bases, J shed 2 bases, and the junction held 9 bases outside the gene matches. The length of the CDR3 is 16 residues. CDR3 residues: CASSRDLGTGAYEQYV. As DNA, the CDR3 is TGTGCCAGCAGCCGCGACCTTGGGACAGGGGCCTACGAGCAGTACGTC.

This chain links TRBV19 with TRBJ2-3; D is uncertain. The CDR3 runs 13 residues. Germline values: CDR1 LNHDA, CDR2 SQIVND (reference sequence). The V end lost 6 bases, the J end lost 8 bases, and 15 bases lay between the germline ends. The chain's CDR3 is CASSPSWLGTQYF. DNA for the CDR3: TGTGCCAGTAGCCCTTCCTGGCTGGGTACGCAGTATTTT.

This clonotype was found many times. V usage is TRBV5-1 and J usage is TRBJ1-4; a possible D gene is TRBD1 (6 bases). V lost 0 bases and J 0 bases, leaving 6 bases between the germline ends. The CDR3 totals 15 residues. Per germline, CDR1 SGHRS and CDR2 YFSETQ. The CDR3 region is CASSLEGATNEKLFF. The CDR3 nucleotides read TGCGCCAGCAGCTTGGAGGGGGCAACTAATGAAAAACTGTTTTTT.

The chain carries TRBV2 and TRBJ2-3; D is unclear. The CDR3 runs to 9 residues. The germline CDR1 and CDR2 sequences are SNHLY and FYNNEI. Between the trimmed V and J ends, which lost 10 bases and 2 bases, there was a span of 1 base. As DNA, the CDR3 is TGTGCCATCACAGATACGCAGTATTTT. This sequence encodes CAITDTQYF.